Listed below are T cell receptor beta chains from one sample, sequenced in a study of cytomegalovirus exposure and HLA in healthy donors. The repertoire was sequenced with immunoSEQ multiplex PCR; TCRdb's copy has only in-frame clones and lacks some. This table holds some 180,000 clones, around 70% found once. The specimen sequenced was PBMCs. These receptors were collected from a male donor in good health and CMV-seronegative. Each CDR3 is given with its conserved first and last residue. The order of the fields is J gene, V gene, D gene, clone size, CDR3 protein, CDR3 DNA. D genes are given only for firm matches. Expanded clones are given a class, and other clones once, few, many or no size at all.

>TRBJ2-2|TRBV29-1|NA|NA
CSVGNTGELFF
TGCAGCGTGGGCAACACCGGGGAGCTGTTTTTT
>TRBJ2-3|TRBV19|TRBD1|NA
CASNKGADTDTQYF
TGTGCCAGTAATAAGGGGGCGGACACAGATACGCAGTATTTT
>TRBJ1-4|TRBV5-1|NA|NA
CASSLGLANEKLFF
TGCGCCAGCAGCTTGGGGTTAGCTAATGAAAAACTGTTTTTT
>TRBJ2-5|TRBV2|NA|NA
CASSERAGMETQYF
TGTGCCAGCAGTGAAAGGGCAGGGATGGAGACCCAGTACTTC
>TRBJ2-1|TRBV30|NA|NA
CAWSGALSSYNEQFF
TGTGCCTGGAGTGGGGCTTTAAGCTCCTACAATGAGCAGTTCTTC
>TRBJ1-4|TRBV19|NA|few
CASMRREKLFF
TGTGCCAGTATGAGGAGGGAAAAACTGTTTTTT
>TRBJ2-1|TRBV11-2|NA|NA
CASSLEDIYNEQFF
TGTGCCAGCAGCCTAGAAGACATATACAATGAGCAGTTCTTC
>TRBJ2-2|TRBV5-4|TRBD1|NA
CASSLGTGVGELFF
TGTGCCAGCAGTCTCGGGACAGGGGTCGGGGAGCTGTTTTTT
>TRBJ1-3|TRBV6-6|TRBD1|NA
CASSDGQGPGNTIYF
TGTGCCAGCAGTGACGGACAGGGACCTGGAAACACCATATATTTT
>TRBJ2-6|TRBV7-7|NA|NA
CASSLAPTGSAGANVLTF
TGTGCCAGCAGCTTGGCGCCGACAGGATCTGCTGGGGCCAACGTCCTGACTTTC
>TRBJ2-1|TRBV6-6|TRBD1|NA
CASSRSQGAAYNEQFF
TGTGCCAGCAGTCGATCACAGGGGGCCGCCTACAATGAGCAGTTCTTC
>TRBJ2-4|TRBV6-5|NA|NA
CASTYRGTKANIQYF
TGTGCCAGCACATACAGGGGGACTAAAGCGAACATTCAGTACTTC
>TRBJ2-1|TRBV7-9|TRBD1|once
CASSPDRVYNEQFF
TGTGCCAGCAGCCCTGACAGGGTATACAATGAGCAGTTCTTC
>TRBJ2-1|TRBV30|NA|once
CAFRAYNEQFF
TGTGCCTTCCGGGCCTACAATGAGCAGTTCTTC
>TRBJ2-5|TRBV18|TRBD1|NA
CASSRPRTGLWETQYF
TGTGCCAGCTCACGACCCCGGACAGGGTTATGGGAGACCCAGTACTTC
>TRBJ1-1|TRBV30|TRBD1|few
CAWTTGAGLKAFF
TGTGCCTGGACCACAGGGGCCGGGTTGAAAGCTTTCTTT
>TRBJ1-2|TRBV10-3|TRBD1|NA
CAISPSRQGMDYGYTF
TGTGCCATCAGTCCCTCTCGACAGGGGATGGACTATGGCTACACCTTC
>TRBJ1-2|TRBV4-1|NA|NA
CASSQRIGDPYGYTF
TGCGCCAGCAGCCAAAGGATCGGAGATCCCTATGGCTACACCTTC
>TRBJ1-5|TRBV27|NA|NA
CASTRSGVGQPQHF
TGTGCCAGCACCCGATCAGGGGTCGGTCAGCCCCAGCATTTT
>TRBJ1-5|TRBV19|TRBD1|NA
CASTKYRGRQPQHF
TGTGCCAGTACTAAATACAGGGGGCGGCAGCCCCAGCATTTT
>TRBJ1-3|TRBV7-9|TRBD1|few
CSSSSSLGLTGFSGNTIYF
TGTTCCAGCAGCTCCTCCCTAGGACTGACAGGGTTCTCTGGAAACACCATATATTTT
>TRBJ2-3|TRBV30|NA|NA
CAWSVVVGGNTQYF
TGTGCCTGGAGTGTAGTCGTAGGCGGGAATACGCAGTATTTT
>TRBJ1-2|TRBV5-1|NA|NA
CASSLAGGTGYTF
TGCGCCAGCAGCTTGGCTGGGGGGACTGGCTACACCTTC
>TRBJ2-6|TRBV19|NA|NA
CASSYPSGANVLTF
TGTGCCAGTAGTTATCCCTCTGGGGCCAACGTCCTGACTTTC
>TRBJ1-6|TRBV30|NA|NA
CAWSSGNSPLHF
TGTGCCTGGAGTTCGGGGAATTCACCCCTCCACTTT
>TRBJ2-3|TRBV6-5|NA|NA
CASSLTKSTDTQYF
TGTGCCAGCAGTTTGACAAAGAGCACAGATACGCAGTATTTT
>TRBJ2-7|TRBV6-5|TRBD1|NA
CASRTGGYEQYF
TGTGCCAGCCGGACAGGAGGCTACGAGCAGTACTTC
>TRBJ2-3|TRBV4-1|TRBD1|few
CASSQGWDRERTDTQYF
TGCGCCAGCAGCCAGGGGTGGGACAGGGAAAGGACAGATACGCAGTATTTT
>TRBJ1-1|TRBV4-3|NA|NA
CASRLALGGRETEAFF
TGCGCCAGCAGGCTAGCTCTTGGGGGGCGGGAGACTGAAGCTTTCTTT
>TRBJ2-1|TRBV4-1|TRBD2|NA
CASSQDDYQRGGPYNEQFF
TGCGCCAGCAGCCAAGATGATTACCAGCGGGGGGGGCCCTACAATGAGCAGTTCTTC
>TRBJ2-1|TRBV6-1|NA|NA
CASSEGAGIEQFF
TGTGCCAGCAGTGAAGGGGCGGGGATTGAGCAGTTCTTC
>TRBJ2-3|TRBV6-1|TRBD2|NA
CASSDGGGSADTQYF
TGTGCCAGCAGTGATGGGGGGGGGTCCGCAGATACGCAGTATTTT
>TRBJ1-6|TRBV30|NA|NA
CAWSPQESYNSPLHF
TGTGCCTGGAGTCCACAGGAATCTTATAATTCACCCCTCCACTTT
>TRBJ2-3|TRBV28|NA|NA
CASSTPPSADTQYF
TGTGCCAGCAGCACTCCACCGAGCGCAGATACGCAGTATTTT
>TRBJ1-5|TRBV4-1|NA|NA
CASSQATPYNQPQHF
TGCGCCAGCAGCCAAGCTACGCCCTACAATCAGCCCCAGCATTTT
>TRBJ2-1|TRBV19|TRBD2|NA
CASSLASGNNEQFF
TGTGCCAGTAGTTTGGCTAGCGGTAACAATGAGCAGTTCTTC
>TRBJ1-4|TRBV4-1|NA|NA
CASSLQRGEKLFF
TGCGCCAGCAGCCTACAAAGGGGTGAAAAACTGTTTTTT
>TRBJ1-1|TRBV30|NA|few
CAWSIRVEAFF
TGTGCCTGGAGTATCAGGGTTGAAGCTTTCTTT
>TRBJ2-1|TRBV30|NA|NA
CAWSVRDNEQFF
TGTGCCTGGAGTGTACGGGACAATGAGCAGTTCTTC
>TRBJ2-5|TRBV18|TRBD2|once
CASSPPQRGGGSTQYF
TGTGCCAGCTCACCACCGCAGCGGGGGGGCGGCTCGACCCAGTACTTC
>TRBJ1-5|TRBV4-1|NA|NA
CASSQEGREGNQPQHF
TGCGCCAGCAGCCAAGAAGGGAGGGAGGGCAATCAGCCCCAGCATTTT
>TRBJ2-7|TRBV10-3|TRBD1|NA
CAISPGTGSNYEQYF
TGTGCCATCAGTCCCGGGACAGGATCGAACTACGAGCAGTACTTC
>TRBJ2-5|TRBV5-6|TRBD2|NA
CASTLGGVETQYF
TGTGCCAGCACCCTTGGGGGGGTGGAGACCCAGTACTTC
>TRBJ2-3|TRBV28|NA|once
CASSFPDSARSSTDTQYF
TGTGCCAGCAGTTTCCCTGACTCGGCCAGATCCTCCACAGATACGCAGTATTTT
>TRBJ1-2|TRBV11-2|NA|NA
CASSLDSGSPNYGYTF
TGTGCCAGCAGCTTAGATTCGGGGTCGCCCAACTATGGCTACACCTTC
>TRBJ2-7|TRBV7-8|TRBD2|NA
CASSLAPGTSGGGRPLYEQYF
TGTGCCAGCAGCTTAGCACCCGGGACTAGCGGAGGAGGGAGGCCTCTCTACGAGCAGTACTTC
>TRBJ1-6|TRBV6-5|TRBD1|NA
CASSFTGENSPLHF
TGTGCCAGCAGTTTTACAGGGGAGAATTCACCCCTCCACTTT
>TRBJ1-2|TRBV6-5|NA|NA
CASRYPLGGNYGYTF
TGTGCCAGCAGATATCCCCTGGGGGGAAACTATGGCTACACCTTC
>TRBJ1-2|TRBV19|NA|NA
CASSIRQPIYGYTF
TGTGCCAGTAGTATACGACAGCCGATCTATGGCTACACCTTC
>TRBJ2-6|TRBV25-1|NA|NA
CASLRSGANVLTF
TGTGCCAGCCTAAGATCTGGGGCCAACGTCCTGACTTTC
>TRBJ1-5|TRBV6-5|TRBD1|NA
CASRTGGMGNQPQHF
TGTGCCAGCAGGACAGGGGGGATGGGCAATCAGCCCCAGCATTTT
>TRBJ2-7|TRBV7-3|NA|few
CASSLSGGPDEQYF
TGTGCCAGCAGCTTAAGCGGCGGTCCTGACGAGCAGTACTTC
>TRBJ2-7|TRBV28|TRBD1|few
CASWDRGHEQYF
TGTGCCAGTTGGGACAGGGGCCACGAGCAGTACTTC
>TRBJ2-2|TRBV28|NA|NA
CASSSRVGEGVGELFF
TGTGCCAGCAGTTCCCGTGTGGGGGAGGGGGTGGGGGAGCTGTTTTTT
>TRBJ2-2|TRBV7-3|TRBD2|NA
CASKPGGRTGELFF
TGTGCCAGCAAGCCGGGGGGGCGGACCGGGGAGCTGTTTTTT